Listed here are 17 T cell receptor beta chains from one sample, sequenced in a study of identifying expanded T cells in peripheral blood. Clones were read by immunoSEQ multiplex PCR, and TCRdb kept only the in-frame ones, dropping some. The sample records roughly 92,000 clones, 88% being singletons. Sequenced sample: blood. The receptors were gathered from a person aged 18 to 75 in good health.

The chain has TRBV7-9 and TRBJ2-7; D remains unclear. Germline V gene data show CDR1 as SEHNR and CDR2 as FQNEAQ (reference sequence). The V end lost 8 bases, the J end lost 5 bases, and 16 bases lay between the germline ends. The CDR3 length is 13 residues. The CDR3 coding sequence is TGTGCCAGCGGGTCCACCTCACGGCACGAGCAGTACTTC. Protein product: CASGSTSRHEQYF.

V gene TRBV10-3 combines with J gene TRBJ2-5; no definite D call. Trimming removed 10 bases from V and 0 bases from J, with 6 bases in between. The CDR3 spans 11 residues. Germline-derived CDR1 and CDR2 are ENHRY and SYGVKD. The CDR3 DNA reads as TGTGCCACCACTGACCAAGAGACCCAGTACTTC. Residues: CATTDQETQYF.

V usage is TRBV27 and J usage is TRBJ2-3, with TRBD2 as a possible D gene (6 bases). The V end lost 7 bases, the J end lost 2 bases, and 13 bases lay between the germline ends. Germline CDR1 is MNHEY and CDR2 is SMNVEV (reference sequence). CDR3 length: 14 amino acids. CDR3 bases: TGTGCCAGCACCCGGACTAAGAACACAGATACGCAGTATTTT. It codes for CASTRTKNTDTQYF.

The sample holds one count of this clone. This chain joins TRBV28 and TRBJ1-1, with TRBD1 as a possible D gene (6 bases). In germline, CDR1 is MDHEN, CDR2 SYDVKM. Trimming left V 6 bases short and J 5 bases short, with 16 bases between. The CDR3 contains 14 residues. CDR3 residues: CASSPHTGFTEAFF. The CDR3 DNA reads TGTGCCAGCAGCCCACACACAGGGTTTACTGAAGCTTTCTTT.

The CDR3 DNA reads as TGTGCCAGCAGCTTTACTTCACAGGACCGCTATGGCTACACCTTC. Protein: CASSFTSQDRYGYTF. This rearrangement joins TRBV6-5 to TRBJ1-2, with D possibly TRBD1 on 5 matching bases. The CDR3 is 15 amino acids. V shed 6 bases and J shed 4 bases, with 18 bases lying between them. Germline values: CDR1 MNHEY, CDR2 SVGAGI.

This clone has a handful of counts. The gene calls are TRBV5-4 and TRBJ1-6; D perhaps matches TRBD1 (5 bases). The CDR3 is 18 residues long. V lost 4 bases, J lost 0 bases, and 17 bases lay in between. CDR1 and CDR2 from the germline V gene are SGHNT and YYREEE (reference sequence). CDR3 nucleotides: TGTGCCAGCAGCACGGGGGACGGCAGGAGCTCCTATAATTCACCCCTCCACTTT. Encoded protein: CASSTGDGRSSYNSPLHF.

The CDR3 nucleotides are TGTGCCAGCAGCGTAGCGTCAGGGGACTACGAGCAGTACTTC. Translated: CASSVASGDYEQYF. The J gene is TRBJ2-7, the V gene TRBV9; D possibly corresponds to TRBD1 (6 bases). In germline, CDR1 is SGDLS, CDR2 YYNGEE. V was shortened by 0 bases and J by 3 bases, with 10 bases between the two germline ends. This CDR3 spans 14 amino acids.

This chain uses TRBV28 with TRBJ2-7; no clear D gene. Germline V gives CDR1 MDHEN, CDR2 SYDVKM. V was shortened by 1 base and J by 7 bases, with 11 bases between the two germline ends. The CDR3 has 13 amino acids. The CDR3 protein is CASSLLGLDEQYF. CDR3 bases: TGTGCCAGCAGTTTATTAGGCCTCGATGAGCAGTACTTC.

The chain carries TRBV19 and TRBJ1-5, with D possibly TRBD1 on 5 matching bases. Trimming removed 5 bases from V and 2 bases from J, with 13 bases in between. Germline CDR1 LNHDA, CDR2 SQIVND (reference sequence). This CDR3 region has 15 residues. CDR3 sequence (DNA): TGTGCCAGTAGTGAGGTTCTGGGGGGCAATCAGCCCCAGCATTTT. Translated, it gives CASSEVLGGNQPQHF.

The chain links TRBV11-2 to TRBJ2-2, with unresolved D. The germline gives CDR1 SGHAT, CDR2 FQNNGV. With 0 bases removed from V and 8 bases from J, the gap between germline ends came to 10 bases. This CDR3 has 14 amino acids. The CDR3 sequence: CASSLDPSAGELFF. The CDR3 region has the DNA TGTGCCAGCAGCTTAGACCCGTCCGCTGGGGAGCTGTTTTTT.

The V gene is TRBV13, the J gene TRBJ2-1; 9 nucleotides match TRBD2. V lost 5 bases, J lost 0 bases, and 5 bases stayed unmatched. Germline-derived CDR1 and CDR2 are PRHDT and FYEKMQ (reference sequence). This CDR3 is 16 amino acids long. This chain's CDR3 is CASSQGLAASYNEQFF. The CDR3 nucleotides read TGTGCCAGCAGCCAGGGACTAGCAGCCTCCTACAATGAGCAGTTCTTC.

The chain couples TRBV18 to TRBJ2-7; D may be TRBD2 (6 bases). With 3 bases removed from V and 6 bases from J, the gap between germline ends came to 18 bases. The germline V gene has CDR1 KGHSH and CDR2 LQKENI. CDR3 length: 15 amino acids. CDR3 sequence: CASSPATGEMGEQYF. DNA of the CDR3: TGTGCCAGCTCACCCGCAACGGGGGAGATGGGCGAGCAGTACTTC.

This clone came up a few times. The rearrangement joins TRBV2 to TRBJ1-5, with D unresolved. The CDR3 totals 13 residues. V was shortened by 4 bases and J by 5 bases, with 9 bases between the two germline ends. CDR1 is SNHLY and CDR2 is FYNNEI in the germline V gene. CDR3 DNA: TGTGCCAGCAGTGGAGGACTTTATCAGCCCCAGCATTTT. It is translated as CASSGGLYQPQHF.

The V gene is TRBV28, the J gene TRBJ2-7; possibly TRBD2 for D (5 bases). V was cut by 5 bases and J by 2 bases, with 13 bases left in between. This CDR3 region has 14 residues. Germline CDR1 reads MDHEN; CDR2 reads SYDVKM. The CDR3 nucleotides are TGTGCCAGCAGTACTAGTGGGAAAACCTACGAGCAGTACTTC. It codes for CASSTSGKTYEQYF.

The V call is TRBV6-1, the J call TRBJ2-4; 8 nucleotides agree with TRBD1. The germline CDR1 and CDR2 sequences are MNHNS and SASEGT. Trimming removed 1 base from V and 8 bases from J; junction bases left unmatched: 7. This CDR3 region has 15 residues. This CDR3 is CASSEDAGGPYIQYF. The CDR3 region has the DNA TGTGCCAGCAGTGAAGACGCAGGGGGCCCGTACATTCAGTACTTC.

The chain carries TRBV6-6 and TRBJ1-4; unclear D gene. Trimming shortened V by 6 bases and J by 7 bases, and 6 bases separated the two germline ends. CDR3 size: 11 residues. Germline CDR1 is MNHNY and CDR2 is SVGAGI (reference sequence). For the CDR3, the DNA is TGTGCCAGCAGCACGGGTGAAAAACTGTTTTTT. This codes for CASSTGEKLFF.

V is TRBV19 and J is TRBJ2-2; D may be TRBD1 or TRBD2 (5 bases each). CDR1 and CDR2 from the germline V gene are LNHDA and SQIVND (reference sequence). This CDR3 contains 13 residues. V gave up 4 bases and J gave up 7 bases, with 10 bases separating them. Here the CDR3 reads CASSTSGGGELFF. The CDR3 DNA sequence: TGTGCCAGTAGTACCAGTGGGGGCGGGGAGCTGTTTTTT.